The 8 T cell receptor beta chains below all came from one sample that was sequenced in a study of shared clonotypes between healthy human individuals. Only in-frame clones appear in the TCRdb table, and some are missing; sequencing was by immunoSEQ multiplex PCR. The sample records about 2.4 million clones, 90% to 95% being singletons. Sequences were obtained from naive CD4+ T cells from PBMCs. Sample subset: CD45RA+ positively selected. These receptors were taken from a man aged 18 to 29 in good health. Some clones in this sample may be carry-over from other donors' samples.

This clone was detected only once. This chain links TRBV27 with TRBJ2-1; a weak D match, TRBD2 (6 bases). The V end was cut by 10 bases, the J end by 7 bases, with 23 bases between. The CDR3 runs to 15 residues. Looked up from germline, CDR1 is MNHEY and CDR2 is SMNVEV (reference sequence). This CDR3 is CATTSWTRERNEQFF. Written as DNA, the CDR3 is TGTGCCACTACCTCTTGGACCCGGGAGCGGAATGAGCAGTTCTTC.

V and J are TRBV7-6 and TRBJ2-5, with D possibly matching TRBD1 (5 bases). The length of the CDR3 is 13 residues. Germline lookup yields CDR1 SGHVS and CDR2 FNYEAQ. V was shortened by 6 bases and J by 3 bases, with 11 bases between the two germline ends. CDR3 nucleotide sequence: TGTGCCAGCAGGATGGGCAGGGAAGAGACCCAGTACTTC. Protein product: CASRMGREETQYF.

This clone occurred a few times. The rearrangement links TRBV6-1 to TRBJ1-1; no firm D call. Germline V gene lookup returns CDR1 MNHNS and CDR2 SASEGT. The CDR3 has 13 amino acids. V shed 1 base and J shed 12 bases, with 15 bases lying between them. CDR3 sequence: CASSEGRSMETFF. In DNA, the CDR3 is TGTGCCAGCAGTGAAGGACGGAGCATGGAGACTTTCTTT.

V gene TRBV7-3 combines with J gene TRBJ2-5, with 9 bases identical to TRBD2. This CDR3 contains 14 residues. Germline loops: CDR1 SGHTA, CDR2 FQGTGA. After removal of 5 bases from V and 4 bases from J, the junction contained 5 bases not matched to a gene. The CDR3 region has the DNA TGTGCCAGCAGCCTACGAGCGGGAGGAGAGACCCAGTACTTC. Translating gives CASSLRAGGETQYF.

This chain joins TRBV5-1 and TRBJ1-5; D gene unclear. V lost 0 bases and J 6 bases, leaving 10 bases between the germline ends. Looked up from germline, CDR1 is SGHRS and CDR2 is YFSETQ. This CDR3 is built from 14 residues. DNA for the CDR3: TGCGCCAGCAGCTTGGAGGAGGGTGCTCAGCCCCAGCATTTT. Protein: CASSLEEGAQPQHF.

This sequence joins TRBV7-8 and TRBJ1-4; 10 bases match TRBD1. CDR3 length equals 16 residues. CDR1 is SGHVS, CDR2 FQNEAQ, per germline. V trimming: 1 base; J trimming: 8 bases; junction bases outside the gene matches: 7. CDR3 amino acids: CASSLGDRGKREKLFF. CDR3 DNA: TGTGCCAGCAGCTTAGGGGACAGGGGCAAAAGGGAAAAACTGTTTTTT. Full variable domain (outside the CDR3, taken from reference TRBV7-8 and TRBJ1-4): GAGVSQSPRYKVAKRGQDVALRCDPISGHVSLFWYQQALGQGPEFLTYFQNEAQLDKSGLPSDRFFAERPEGSVSTLKIQRTQQEDSAVYLCASSLGDRGKREKLFFGSGTQLSVL.

J is TRBJ1-4 and V is TRBV19; 8 bases match TRBD1. The J segment lost 8 bases and the V segment lost 5 bases, leaving 10 bases of the junction unmatched. CDR3 length: 15 residues. Per the germline V gene, CDR1 is LNHDA and CDR2 is SQIVND (reference sequence). CDR3 nucleotide sequence: TGTGCCAGTAGTCTTTTAAGGACAGGGCGCGAAAAACTGTTTTTT. It yields the protein CASSLLRTGREKLFF.

V usage is TRBV2 and J usage is TRBJ2-7, with 13 bases fitting TRBD2. The CDR3 covers 14 residues. Trimming took 6 bases from V and 2 from J; bases not matched to a gene: 1. CDR1 and CDR2 from the germline V gene are SNHLY and FYNNEI. The CDR3 DNA reads TGTGCCAGCAGCACTAGCGGGAGGGCCTACGAGCAGTACTTC. This translates into CASSTSGRAYEQYF.